This entry is about one T cell receptor (beta chain). The data were obtained in a study of T cells after yellow fever vaccination. The germline V gene encodes CDR1 LGHDT and CDR2 YNNKEL (reference sequence). CDR3 size: 14 residues. V was cut by 4 bases and J by 6 bases, with 15 bases left in between. One entry per CDR3 protein, called by TCRdb with MiXCR from the 5' RACE reads. The sample comprises some 250,000 distinct CDR3 sequences, 6.9% of which are singletons, and 0.65% to 0.9% rests with the top ten. Sequencing was performed on CD4+ T cells sorted from PBMCs, taken 15 days after the yellow fever booster vaccination. The chain joins TRBV3-1 to TRBJ1-1; D not certain. The sequence was obtained from a man in his thirties or forties who received the YFV17D yellow fever vaccine. CDR3 in amino acids: CASSPRLSSAEAFF. For the CDR3, the DNA is TGTGCCAGCAGCCCCAGGCTCTCGAGCGCTGAAGCTTTCTTT.